This T cell receptor beta chain came from a study of tumor-infiltrating lymphocytes in localized non-small cell lung cancer. Study-wide points: Technical variation could not be separated from intratumor heterogeneity here. Tumor T-cell fraction from TCR sequencing was not associated with recurrence-free survival (p = 0.61). Not all patients were TCR sequenced, owing to tissue quantity. TCRbeta sequencing showed higher T cell infiltration in tumors than uninvolved lung.

Measured with immunoSEQ multiplex PCR; TCRdb has only the in-frame clones, and not every one. The repertoire has about 12,000 clones, around 79% of them found once; the top ten carry 4% to 5.5%. Notes on this clone: The antigen remains undetermined.

Sequences were obtained from lung tumor tissue. The clonotype was recovered from a human donor with non-small cell lung cancer.

For the CDR3, the DNA is TGTGCCAGCAGTCCATCCGTGGGGATGGGGACAGGCTTCCAGCCCCAGCATTTT. It specifies CASSPSVGMGTGFQPQHF. V and J are TRBV28 and TRBJ1-5; TRBD1 matches 8 bases. From germline, CDR1 is MDHEN and CDR2 SYDVKM. With V trimmed by 5 bases and J by 7 bases, 19 bases remained unmatched. There are 18 residues in the CDR3. Full variable domain (rest looked up from reference TRBV28 and TRBJ1-5): DVKVTQSSRYLVKRTGEKVFLECVQDMDHENMFWYRQDPGLGLRLIYFSYDVKMKEKGDIPEGYSVSREKKERFSLILESASTNQTSMYLCASSPSVGMGTGFQPQHFGDGTRLSIL.